This TCR beta chain derives from a study of cytomegalovirus exposure and HLA in healthy donors. Study-level background: Unique TCR beta sequences numbering some 110 million came from about 179 million T cells in an earlier analysis.

Germline V gene lookup returns CDR1 MNHEY and CDR2 SVGAGI. Trimming stripped 8 bases from V and 1 base from J, with 14 bases between. The CDR3 runs 14 residues. Study-level points and caveats: TCR beta chains associated with HLA were, in a later analysis, more clonally expanded than equally common others. Later work associated over 15,000 TCR beta sequences with HLA alleles at 0.05 false discovery rate. Excluded were some V segments that proved indistinguishable, including TRBV6-2 and TRBV6-3.

In regard to this clone: The antigen is unknown.

It was with 60 Vbeta and 13 Jbeta primers that the PCR ran. Sequencing used immunoSEQ multiplex PCR; TCRdb keeps in-frame clones, though not all of them. The sample lists over 75,000 clones, roughly 82% occurring once. The sequence was obtained from a man aged 25 to 45 in good health and CMV-seropositive. This chain connects TRBV6-5 to TRBJ1-1, with no clear D. Sequencing was done on a sample of PBMCs. Here the CDR3 reads CASGGRIGNTEAFF. The CDR3 DNA reads TGTGCCAGCGGCGGGCGGATAGGGAACACTGAAGCTTTCTTT.